Listed below are T cell receptor beta chains from one sample, sequenced in a study of T cells in Graves' hyperthyroidism and ophthalmopathy. TCRdb re-called the multiplex PCR reads with MiXCR, one entry per CDR3 protein. The profile shows fewer than 800,000 distinct CDR3 sequences, about 15% of them singletons. Specimen: blood. The receptor source for this set is a young man with Graves' hyperthyroidism. The CDR3 runs from the conserved cysteine through the conserved F or W. A D gene is named only where the DNA matches it firmly.

CDR3 protein	D gene	V gene	J gene
CASRGISFSGNTIYF	-	TRBV12-3/TRBV12-4	TRBJ1-3
CASSVATTGGRTEAFF	-	TRBV9	TRBJ1-1
CASLPSGRALDTGELFF	TRBD2	TRBV7-9	TRBJ2-2
CATRQVDLASAGELFF	-	TRBV15	TRBJ2-2
CASRTSNTEAFF	-	TRBV6-1	TRBJ1-1
CASSFLSGANVLTF	-	TRBV5-5	TRBJ2-6
CASRRTGPETQYF	TRBD1	TRBV2	TRBJ2-5
CATSDSGLQGFTGELFF	-	TRBV24-1	TRBJ2-2
CSAISGITDTQYF	TRBD2	TRBV20-1	TRBJ2-3
CASSLRSTEAFF	-	TRBV11-3	TRBJ1-1
CASSEAGAAYEQYF	-	TRBV9	TRBJ2-7
CSARRGGGGYEQYF	-	TRBV20-1	TRBJ2-7
CASSLWTFTGELFF	-	TRBV28	TRBJ2-2
CASSRGGTESYEQYF	-	TRBV5-1	TRBJ2-7
CASSLNAANEQFF	-	TRBV11-3	TRBJ2-1
CASSQGQAYYEQYF	-	TRBV3-1	TRBJ2-7
CASSLAGGNTDTQYF	-	TRBV28	TRBJ2-3